These T cell receptor beta chains were read from a single sample in a study of technical replicates of blood from four donors. Data came from immunoSEQ multiplex PCR; TCRdb stores just in-frame clones and leaves some out. The table records some 62,000 clones, 70% to 90% of them present only once. The sample consisted of PBMCs. The receptors were gathered from a human donor in good health. Some clones in this sample may be carry-over from other donors' samples. CDR3s include the opening cysteine and the closing phenylalanine or tryptophan. Fields, in order: J gene, V gene, CDR3 protein.

TRBJ2-1 TRBV13 CASSLRGSNEQFF
TRBJ2-7 TRBV27 CASSFQGNEQYF
TRBJ2-3 TRBV7-3 CASSFYGTRTDTQYF
TRBJ1-3 TRBV4-1 CASSQTRNTIYF
TRBJ2-5 TRBV2 CASSMETQYF
TRBJ1-2 TRBV10-1 CASSPTGRDGIYGYTF
TRBJ1-3 TRBV7-6 CASSGGQGNTIYF
TRBJ2-3 TRBV11-2 CASSLRGLALSTDTQYF
TRBJ2-5 TRBV5-6 CASSGGLRGETQYF
TRBJ2-7 TRBV6-5 CASRRQGSYEQYF
TRBJ2-1 TRBV4-3 CASSQELSAGAYNEQFF
TRBJ1-5 TRBV6-1 CASSRQGEIQPQHF
TRBJ2-1 TRBV7-2 CASSLAGGTINEQFF
TRBJ1-3 TRBV11-2 CASNPLGARGSGNTIYF
TRBJ2-7 TRBV18 CASSPGQGNEQYF
TRBJ2-3 TRBV9 CASSDGTSGVTDTQYF
TRBJ2-3 TRBV29-1 CSVGLAGGIDTQYF
TRBJ1-1 TRBV13 CASSRRNTEAFF
TRBJ1-2 TRBV9 CASSLDSNYGYTF
TRBJ2-5 TRBV5-6 CASSLGTRTETQYF
TRBJ1-2 TRBV30 CAWSGHTYGYTF
TRBJ2-3 TRBV7-6 CASSFYTDTQYF
TRBJ2-1 TRBV27 CASGAGTVYNEQFF
TRBJ2-2 TRBV6-5 CASRRDRRNTGELFF
TRBJ1-2 TRBV7-9 CASSLVAGQGNYGYTF
TRBJ1-2 TRBV4-3 CASSQRTGFYYGYTF
TRBJ2-1 TRBV25-1 CASSDQYRDSGEQFF
TRBJ2-5 TRBV6-5 CASSYSASGGAETQYF
TRBJ2-5 TRBV7-6 CASSQTGTSVWETQYF
TRBJ1-2 TRBV7-2 CASSLGTGGNGYTF
TRBJ2-3 TRBV7-9 CASSSKPLAGSADTQYF
TRBJ1-6 TRBV6-6 CASSAQQSSYNSPLHF
TRBJ2-7 TRBV7-6 CASSLVPSSEGEQYF
TRBJ1-5 TRBV5-4 CASTRAGKVSNQPQHF
TRBJ2-1 TRBV29-1 CSAGDGYNEQFF
TRBJ2-2 TRBV11-2 CASSPRGLDTGELFF
TRBJ2-7 TRBV12-5 CASALLGAGEQYF
TRBJ2-5 TRBV28 CASSPRGSGVETQYF
TRBJ2-7 TRBV19 CATQLASGLGGEQYF